The source of this TCR beta chain is a study of blood T cell repertoires in COVID-19. TCRdb's table, derived via immunoSEQ multiplex PCR, lists solely in-frame clones and lacks some. Among over 100,000 clones listed, 85% to 90% were seen once. The germline V gene has CDR1 PRHDT and CDR2 FYEKMQ (reference sequence). Trimming cost V 2 bases and J 3 bases, with 13 bases left between them. CDR3 length equals 16 residues. This sequence was found in a human donor in a cohort sampled during active COVID-19. The V call is TRBV13, the J call TRBJ1-4; maybe TRBD1 (5 bases). Sequenced sample: peripheral blood. In DNA, the CDR3 is TGTGCCAGCAGCTTATCATTCCAGGGCCCTAATGAAAAACTGTTTTTT. This sequence encodes CASSLSFQGPNEKLFF.